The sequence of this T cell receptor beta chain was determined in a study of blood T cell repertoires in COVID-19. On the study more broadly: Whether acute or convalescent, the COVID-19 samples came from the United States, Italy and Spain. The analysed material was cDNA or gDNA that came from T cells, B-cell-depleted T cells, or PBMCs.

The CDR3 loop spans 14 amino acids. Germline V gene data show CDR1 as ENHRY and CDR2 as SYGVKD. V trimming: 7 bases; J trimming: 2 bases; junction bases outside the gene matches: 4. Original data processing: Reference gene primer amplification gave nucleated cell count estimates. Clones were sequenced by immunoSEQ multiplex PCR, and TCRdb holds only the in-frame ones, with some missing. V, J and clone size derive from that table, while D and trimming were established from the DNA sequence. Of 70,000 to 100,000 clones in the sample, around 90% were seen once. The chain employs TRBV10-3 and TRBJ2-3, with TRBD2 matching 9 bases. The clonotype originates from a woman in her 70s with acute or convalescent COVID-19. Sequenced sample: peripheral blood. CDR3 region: CAITASGATDTQYF. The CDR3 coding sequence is TGTGCCATCACGGCTAGCGGGGCCACAGATACGCAGTATTTT.